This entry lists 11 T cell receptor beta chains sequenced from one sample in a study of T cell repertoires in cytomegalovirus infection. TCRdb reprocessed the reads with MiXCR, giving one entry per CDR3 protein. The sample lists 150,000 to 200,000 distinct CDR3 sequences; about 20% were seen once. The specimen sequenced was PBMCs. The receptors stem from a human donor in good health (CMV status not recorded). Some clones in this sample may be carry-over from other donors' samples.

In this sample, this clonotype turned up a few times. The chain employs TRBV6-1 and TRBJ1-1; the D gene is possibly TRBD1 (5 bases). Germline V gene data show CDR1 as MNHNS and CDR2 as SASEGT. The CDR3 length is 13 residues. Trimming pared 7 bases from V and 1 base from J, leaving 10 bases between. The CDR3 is CASITGGNTEAFF. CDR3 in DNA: TGTGCCAGCATTACAGGCGGGAACACTGAAGCTTTCTTT.

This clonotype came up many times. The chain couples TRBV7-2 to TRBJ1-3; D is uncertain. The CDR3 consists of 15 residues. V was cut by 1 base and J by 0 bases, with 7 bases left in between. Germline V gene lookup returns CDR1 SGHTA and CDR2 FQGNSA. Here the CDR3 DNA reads TGTGCCAGCAGCTTAGGTTACAACTCTGGAAACACCATATATTTT. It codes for CASSLGYNSGNTIYF.

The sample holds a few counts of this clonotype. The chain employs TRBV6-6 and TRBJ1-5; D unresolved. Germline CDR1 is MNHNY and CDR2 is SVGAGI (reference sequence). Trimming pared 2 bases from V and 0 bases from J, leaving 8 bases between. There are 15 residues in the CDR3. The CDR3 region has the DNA TGTGCCAGCAGTTACACGCAGGCTAGCAATCAGCCCCAGCATTTT. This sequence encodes CASSYTQASNQPQHF.

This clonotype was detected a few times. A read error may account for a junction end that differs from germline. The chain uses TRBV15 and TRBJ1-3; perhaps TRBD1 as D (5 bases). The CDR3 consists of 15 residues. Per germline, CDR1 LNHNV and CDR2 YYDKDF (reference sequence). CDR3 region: CATSRDRVSGNTIYF. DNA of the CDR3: TGTGCCACCAGCAGAGACAGGGTTTCTGGAAACACTATATATTTT.

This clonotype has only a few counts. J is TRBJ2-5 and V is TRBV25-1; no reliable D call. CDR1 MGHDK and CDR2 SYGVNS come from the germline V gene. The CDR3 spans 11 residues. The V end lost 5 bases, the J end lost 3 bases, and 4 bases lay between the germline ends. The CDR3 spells CASSIKETQYF. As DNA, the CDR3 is TGTGCCAGCAGTATCAAAGAGACCCAGTACTTC.

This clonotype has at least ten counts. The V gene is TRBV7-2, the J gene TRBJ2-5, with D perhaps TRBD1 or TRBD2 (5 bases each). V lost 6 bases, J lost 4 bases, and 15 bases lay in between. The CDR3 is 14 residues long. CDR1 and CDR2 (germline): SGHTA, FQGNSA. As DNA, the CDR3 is TGTGCCAGCAGATTCGACTCTGGGACAGAGACCCAGTACTTC. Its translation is CASRFDSGTETQYF. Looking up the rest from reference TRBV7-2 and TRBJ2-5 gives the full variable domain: GAGVSQSPSNKVTEKGKDVELRCDPISGHTALYWYRQSLGQGLEFLIYFQGNSAPDKSGLPSDRFSAERTGGSVSTLTIQRTQQEDSAVYLCASRFDSGTETQYFGPGTRLLVL.

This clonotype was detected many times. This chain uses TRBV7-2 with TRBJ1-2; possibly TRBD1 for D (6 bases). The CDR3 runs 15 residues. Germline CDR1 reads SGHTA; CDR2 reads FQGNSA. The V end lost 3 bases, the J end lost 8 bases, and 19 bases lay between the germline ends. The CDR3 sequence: CASSLGMTGAGGYTF. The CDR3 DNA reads TGTGCCAGCAGCTTGGGGATGACGGGGGCCGGGGGCTACACCTTC.

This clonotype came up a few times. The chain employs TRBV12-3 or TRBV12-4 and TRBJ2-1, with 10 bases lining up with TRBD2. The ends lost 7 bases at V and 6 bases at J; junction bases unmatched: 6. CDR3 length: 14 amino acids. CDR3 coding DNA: TGTGCCAGCACAAAGCGGGAGGGCCCCAATGAGCAGTTCTTC. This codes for CASTKREGPNEQFF.

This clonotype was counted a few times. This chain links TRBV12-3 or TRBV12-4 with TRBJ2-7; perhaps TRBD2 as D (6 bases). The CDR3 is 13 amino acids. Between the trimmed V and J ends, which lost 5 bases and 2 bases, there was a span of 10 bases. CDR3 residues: CASSTGRTYEQYF. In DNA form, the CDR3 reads TGTGCCAGCAGTACCGGGAGAACCTACGAGCAGTACTTC.

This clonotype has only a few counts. The CDR3 sequence: CSALLRFGNTIYF. CDR3 DNA sequence: TGCAGTGCTCTACTGCGGTTTGGAAACACCATATATTTT. The V and J genes are TRBV20-1 and TRBJ1-3; D is unresolved. This CDR3 has 13 residues. Germline CDR1 DFQATT, CDR2 SNEGSKA (reference sequence). Trimming removed 5 bases from V and 3 bases from J, with 11 bases in between.

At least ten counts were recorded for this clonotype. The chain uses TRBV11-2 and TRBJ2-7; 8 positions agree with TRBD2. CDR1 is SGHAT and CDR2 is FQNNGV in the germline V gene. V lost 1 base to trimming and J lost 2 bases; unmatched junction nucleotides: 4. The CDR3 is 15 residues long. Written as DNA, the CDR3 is TGTGCCAGCAGCTTAGGAGCGGGAGTAGCCTACGAGCAGTACTTC. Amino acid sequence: CASSLGAGVAYEQYF.